This is a list of T cell receptor beta chains from one sample in a study of blood T cell repertoires in COVID-19. Clones were sequenced by immunoSEQ multiplex PCR, and TCRdb holds only the in-frame ones, with some missing. The table has about 200,000 clones, 80% seen once. Specimen: PBMCs or T cells enriched from blood (not recorded which). These receptors originate from a middle-aged woman with acute COVID-19. Both conserved end residues are part of each CDR3. D genes are given only for firm matches. Rows may omit the clone size; those that give it use once, few, many or a size class.

V gene	J gene	D gene	clone size	CDR3 DNA	CDR3 protein
TRBV9	TRBJ1-2	TRBD1	.	TGTGCCAGCAGCGCTTTACCGGGACAGGGTGGGGGTAACTATGGCTACACCTTC	CASSALPGQGGGNYGYTF
TRBV25-1	TRBJ2-1	TRBD1	.	TGTGCCAGCAGTGGAGACAGGGGCTCCTACAATGAGCAGTTCTTC	CASSGDRGSYNEQFF
TRBV5-1	TRBJ2-7	.	once	TGCGCCAGCAGACATGCGACAGGTGAAACCTACGAGCAGTACTTC	CASRHATGETYEQYF
TRBV19	TRBJ2-2	.	once	TGTGCCAGTCACCCGGGACACAACACCGGGGAGCTGTTTTTT	CASHPGHNTGELFF
TRBV24-1	TRBJ1-2	.	.	TGTGCCACCAGTGGGGGAGATTCTTACTATGGCTACACCTTC	CATSGGDSYYGYTF
TRBV29-1	TRBJ2-2	.	.	TGCAGCGTTGAATCCAGGATGGACACCGGGGAGCTGTTTTTT	CSVESRMDTGELFF
TRBV12-3/TRBV12-4	TRBJ1-4	.	.	TGTGCCAGCAGTTTCCACAGGGATGAAAAACTGTTTTTT	CASSFHRDEKLFF
TRBV5-1	TRBJ1-1	.	.	TGCGCCAGCAGCCCAGGAGGGACTGAAGCTTTCTTT	CASSPGGTEAFF
TRBV28	TRBJ2-3	TRBD1	once	TGTGCCAGCAGATACAAAGGGGGCGATACGCAGTATTTT	CASRYKGGDTQYF
TRBV6-5	TRBJ1-2	.	.	TGTGCCGGCGGACATTTGAGAAGCGGCTACACCTTC	CAGGHLRSGYTF
TRBV28	TRBJ2-1	.	.	TGTGCCAGCAGTCCCTGGACAGTTCTAAATGAGCAGTTCTTC	CASSPWTVLNEQFF
TRBV30	TRBJ1-2	.	few	TGTGCCGCCCTGCGAGGTTTTGACTATGGCTACACCTTC	CAALRGFDYGYTF
TRBV6-5	TRBJ2-1	.	.	TGTGCCAGCAGTTACCCCCTCGACAATGAGCAGTTCTTC	CASSYPLDNEQFF
TRBV27	TRBJ1-1	.	.	TGTGCCAGCAGTTTCTCAACAGGGATGGACACTGAAGCTTTCTTT	CASSFSTGMDTEAFF
TRBV11-3	TRBJ2-2	TRBD1	.	TGTGCCAGCAGCATCGGGACAGGGAGGACCGGGGAGCTGTTTTTT	CASSIGTGRTGELFF
TRBV19	TRBJ1-2	TRBD1	.	TGTGCCAGTAACATACGACCGGGACAGAGCAAGGGCTACACCTTC	CASNIRPGQSKGYTF
TRBV6-1	TRBJ1-6	.	.	TGTGCCAGCAGTGTAGCGGCAGGGGTGGATTCACCCCTCCACTTT	CASSVAAGVDSPLHF
TRBV7-2	TRBJ2-1	TRBD2	few	TGTGCCAGCAGCTTGATAGCGGGGTTGGGCTACAATGAGCAGTTCTTC	CASSLIAGLGYNEQFF
TRBV6-6	TRBJ1-6	.	.	TGTGCCAGCGGGCAGGGAAATTCACCCCTCCACTTT	CASGQGNSPLHF
TRBV28	TRBJ2-1	.	.	TGTGCCATATCCGGGAGCCTCACCTACAATGAGCAGTTCTTC	CAISGSLTYNEQFF
TRBV29-1	TRBJ2-1	.	once	TGCAGCGTTGCCATTTACAATGAGCAGTTCTTC	CSVAIYNEQFF
TRBV20-1	TRBJ1-6	.	once	TGCAGTGCTAGTGGGGGCCCTGGATCACCCCTCCACTTT	CSASGGPGSPLHF
TRBV5-1	TRBJ2-7	TRBD2	.	TGCGCCAGCAGCCTGGGACTACAACACTACGAGCAGTACTTC	CASSLGLQHYEQYF
TRBV6-1	TRBJ1-2	.	few	TGTGCCAGCAGTGAAGCTCTCAGGGTGTACACCTTC	CASSEALRVYTF
TRBV6-2/TRBV6-3	TRBJ1-1	TRBD1	.	TGTGCCAGCAGTGGACAGGGGAGAACTGAAGCTTTCTTT	CASSGQGRTEAFF
TRBV2	TRBJ1-5	.	.	TGTGCCAGCGGGCAGGGGAATACTCAGCCCCAGCATTTT	CASGQGNTQPQHF
TRBV28	TRBJ1-1	.	.	TGTGCCAGCAGTTTATGGACAGTCACTGAAGCTTTCTTT	CASSLWTVTEAFF
TRBV4-3	TRBJ2-6	.	many	TGCGCCAGCAGCCAAGTCACAACTGGGGCCAACGTCCTGACTTTC	CASSQVTTGANVLTF
TRBV28	TRBJ2-7	.	.	TGTGCCAGCAGTGGGCCGTTCTCGGGGAGCTCCTACGAGCAGTACTTC	CASSGPFSGSSYEQYF
TRBV15	TRBJ1-1	.	.	TGTGCCACCAGCAGAGATAGACAAAACACTGAAGCTTTCTTT	CATSRDRQNTEAFF
TRBV5-4	TRBJ1-4	.	.	TGTGCCAGCAGCTTGCCGGGTGAAAAACTGTTTTTT	CASSLPGEKLFF
TRBV30	TRBJ1-1	.	.	TGTGCCTGGAGGCAGGATTCGACCGCTTTCTTT	CAWRQDSTAFF
TRBV6-2/TRBV6-3	TRBJ2-4	.	few	TGTGCCAGCAGTTTACGCGACAGGGCCAAAAACATTCAGTACTTC	CASSLRDRAKNIQYF
TRBV7-6	TRBJ1-4	.	.	TGTGCCAGCAGCTTAGTGACAGGCATCGGGCCCAGAAATGAAAAACTGTTTTTT	CASSLVTGIGPRNEKLFF
TRBV5-8	TRBJ2-7	TRBD1	.	TGTGCCAGCAGCTTCGACAGGGTCAACGAGCAGTACTTC	CASSFDRVNEQYF
TRBV11-3	TRBJ2-2	.	.	TGTGCCAGCAGACGCTCAGCGAACACCGGGGAGCTGTTTTTT	CASRRSANTGELFF
TRBV7-9	TRBJ2-2	.	.	TGTGCCAGCAGCTTCCTCGCAGGGACCGGGGAGCTGTTTTTT	CASSFLAGTGELFF
TRBV19	TRBJ2-1	.	.	TGTGCCAGTAGCCCAACCCGCGGGCCTCTTGGCGCGTTCTTC	CASSPTRGPLGAFF
TRBV24-1	TRBJ2-5	.	.	TGTGCCACCAGTGACCCAACTCGTACAGCCCAAGAGACCCAGTACTTC	CATSDPTRTAQETQYF
TRBV5-6	TRBJ1-1	.	once	TGTGCCAGCAGCTCCTCGAACACTGAAGCTTTCTTT	CASSSSNTEAFF